This T cell receptor (beta chain) emerged from a study of blood T cell repertoires in COVID-19. Study details: The samples span acute and convalescent COVID-19 from the United States, Italy and Spain. PBMCs, B-cell-depleted T cells, or T cells were the source of the cDNA or gDNA that made up the material.

Under the authors' procedure: Reference gene primer amplification gave estimated nucleated cell counts. Sequencing was performed with immunoSEQ multiplex PCR; in TCRdb, only in-frame clones are kept and a portion is missing. The V and J calls and clone size were taken over from that table, and D and trimming were inferred from the DNA. The sample records 50,000 to 55,000 clones, more than 80% being singletons. The sequence was obtained from a man in his sixties with acute or convalescent COVID-19. Material: peripheral blood.

In DNA form, the CDR3 reads TGTGCAAGTCGCTTAGGGGGGTTCGGGACTAAAGTCTACGAGCAGTACTTC. Its translation: CASRLGGFGTKVYEQYF. The rearrangement joins TRBV12-2 to TRBJ2-7; the D call in the table, TRBD2, was not verified against the DNA. TRBV12-2 is deemed a pseudogene. The CDR3 spans 17 residues.